Below are 15 T cell receptor beta chains sequenced from a single sample in a study of spatial heterogeneity in lung cancer. In TCRdb, the 5' RACE reads were re-called with MiXCR into one record per CDR3 protein. The top ten hold 10% of the sample, which has more than 9,500 distinct CDR3 sequences, about 6% seen once. The time point: sample taken at primary tumor resection. Sequencing was performed on whole RNA extracted from tumor and nontumor lung tissue, or from frozen PBMC, and the material was left unsorted. The material was normal lung tissue next to the tumor, obtained at surgery. Source of these receptors: a male donor with early-stage non-small cell lung cancer.

This clonotype has a count of ten or more. This chain connects TRBV29-1 to TRBJ2-7; weak D call: TRBD2 (5 bases). Trimming left V 4 bases short and J 6 bases short, with 16 bases between. Germline loops: CDR1 SQVTM, CDR2 ANQGSEA. This CDR3 is built from 13 residues. DNA for the CDR3: TGCAGCGTTGTAGTGGGAAGGGCGGGCGAGCAGTACTTC. Amino acids: CSVVVGRAGEQYF.

This chain joins TRBV7-2 and TRBJ1-5; TRBD1 might be the D (6 bases). Trimming shortened V by 4 bases and J by 2 bases, and 6 bases separated the two germline ends. The CDR3 length is 13 residues. Per germline, CDR1 SGHTA and CDR2 FQGNSA. CDR3 DNA sequence: TGTGCCAGCAGCTACAGGGGCAATCAGCCCCAGCATTTT. Protein product: CASSYRGNQPQHF.

This clonotype is categorized as medium-sized (0.01 to 0.1%). V and J are TRBV6-5 and TRBJ1-1, with D uncertain. The CDR3 runs 19 residues. V dropped 5 bases and J dropped 7 bases, with 32 bases sitting between them. Germline V gene lookup returns CDR1 MNHEY and CDR2 SVGAGI. The CDR3 is CASSLRTSGSGKNRHEAFF. CDR3 DNA: TGTGCCAGCAGTCTCCGAACGAGTGGGTCGGGCAAAAATCGCCATGAAGCTTTCTTT.

This clonotype was detected only a few times. The chain employs TRBV4-1 and TRBJ2-7; 7 bases are a match to TRBD1. Germline values: CDR1 MGHRA, CDR2 YSYEKL. V shed 1 base and J 9 bases; nucleotides not matched to a gene: 9. This CDR3 is 14 amino acids long. CDR3 DNA: TGCGCCAGCAGCCAAGCCGGGACAGCAACGAGGCAGTACTTC. Its translation is CASSQAGTATRQYF.

This clonotype has ten or more counts. The rearrangement uses TRBV11-1 and TRBJ2-7, with D unclear. The CDR3 totals 14 residues. Germline loops: CDR1 SGHAT, CDR2 FQDESV (reference sequence). The V end was cut by 1 base, the J end by 4 bases, with 11 bases between. As DNA, the CDR3 is TGTGCCAGCAGCTTAGGCAGGCAGACATACGAGCAGTACTTC. This encodes CASSLGRQTYEQYF.

This clonotype was counted many times. V is TRBV19 and J is TRBJ1-5; D call uncertain. The germline gives CDR1 LNHDA, CDR2 SQIVND (reference sequence). V lost 6 bases and J lost 6, with 12 bases in between. The CDR3 has 13 residues. CDR3 sequence (DNA): TGTGCCAGTAGATGGAGGGCCTCTCAGCCCCAGCATTTT. Amino acids: CASRWRASQPQHF.

Ten or more counts support this clonotype. This sequence joins TRBV7-2 and TRBJ1-4; D unclear. The germline V gene encodes CDR1 SGHTA and CDR2 FQGNSA. CDR3 length: 15 amino acids. The V and J ends lost 5 bases and 0 bases respectively, with 10 bases between them. CDR3 nucleotide sequence: TGTGCCAGCAGCCCGCAGAGAGCAACTAATGAAAAACTGTTTTTT. Its translation is CASSPQRATNEKLFF.

This clonotype was found many times. The V call is TRBV7-9, the J call TRBJ1-1; the D is unclear. The germline V gene encodes CDR1 SEHNR and CDR2 FQNEAQ (reference sequence). This CDR3 is 14 amino acids long. Trimming shortened V by 3 bases and J by 2 bases, and 10 bases separated the two germline ends. The CDR3 DNA sequence: TGTGCCAGCAGCTTTCTAGTGGACAACACTGAAGCTTTCTTT. This translates into CASSFLVDNTEAFF.

There are many counts of this clonotype. The chain recombines TRBV6-4 with TRBJ2-1, with 10 bases lining up with TRBD1. The junction had 7 bases not matched to a gene; V was cut back by 5 bases and J by 6 bases. Per the germline V gene, CDR1 is MRHNA and CDR2 is SNTAGT. The CDR3 loop spans 15 amino acids. The CDR3 nucleotides read TGTGCCAGCAGTACCGGACAGGGGGAAAGCAATGAGCAGTTCTTC. As protein: CASSTGQGESNEQFF.

In its sample, this clonotype is medium-sized (0.01 to 0.1%). The chain couples TRBV20-1 to TRBJ2-5; TRBD1 might be the D (7 bases). CDR1 is DFQATT, CDR2 SNEGSKA, per germline (reference sequence). The germline V and J ends were trimmed by 4 bases and 4 bases, with 16 bases remaining between them. This CDR3 region has 14 residues. CDR3 region: CSANPGTAGETQYF. The DNA of the CDR3 is TGCAGTGCTAACCCTGGGACAGCGGGAGAGACCCAGTACTTC.

By share, this clonotype counts as medium-sized. The chain links TRBV6-6 to TRBJ2-1; 12 bases fit TRBD2. CDR1 is MNHNY and CDR2 is SVGAGI in the germline V gene (reference sequence). This CDR3 region has 16 residues. The V segment lost 4 bases and the J segment 6 bases; nucleotides outside the gene matches: 7. CDR3 DNA sequence: TGTGCCAGCAGTTCCGCGTCTAGCGGGAGGGGCAATGAGCAGTTCTTC. Protein: CASSSASSGRGNEQFF.

Only a few counts were recorded for this clonotype. The chain couples TRBV6-6 to TRBJ1-5; a weak D match, TRBD1 (6 bases). CDR1 and CDR2 from the germline V gene are MNHNY and SVGAGI (reference sequence). This CDR3 region has 16 residues. Trimming pared 2 bases from V and 5 bases from J, leaving 16 bases between. The CDR3 nucleotides are TGTGCCAGCAGTTACCTCCGCCAGGGGAGGGATCAGCCCCAGCATTTT. It codes for CASSYLRQGRDQPQHF.

The genes are TRBV20-1 and TRBJ2-3; 8 bases align to TRBD2. CDR1 is DFQATT, CDR2 SNEGSKA, per germline (reference sequence). The CDR3 loop spans 15 amino acids. J was trimmed by 3 bases and V by 6 bases; bases with no gene match: 11. CDR3 in amino acids: CSAQPGAGVTDTQYF. CDR3 DNA: TGCAGTGCGCAACCGGGAGCGGGAGTAACAGATACGCAGTATTTT.

This clonotype showed up just a few times. This CDR3 reads CASSRGRTFTYNEQFF. CDR3 nucleotide sequence: TGTGCCAGCAGTCGAGGGAGGACTTTTACTTACAATGAGCAGTTCTTC. The chain joins TRBV7-9 to TRBJ2-1; weak D call: TRBD2 (6 bases). This CDR3 contains 16 residues. Germline assignment: CDR1 SEHNR and CDR2 FQNEAQ (reference sequence). The germline V and J ends were trimmed by 6 bases and 4 bases, with 19 bases remaining between them.

This clonotype was detected many times. The rearrangement uses TRBV6-2 or TRBV6-3 and TRBJ1-1; D uncertain. V gave up 0 bases and J gave up 6 bases, with 14 bases separating them. This CDR3 is built from 15 residues. Germline CDR1 reads MNHEY; CDR2 reads SVGEGT. DNA of the CDR3: TGTGCCAGCAGTTACTCTGAGAAAATCGACTCTGAAGCTTTCTTT. It specifies CASSYSEKIDSEAFF.